This TCR beta chain originates from a study of tumor and adjacent non-tumor tissue in lung cancer. Background on the study: Patients were aged 31 to 76, ten or so men and roughly 5 women, stage I to III.

About this clonotype: Its antigen is not known. This CDR3 is missing its conserved last phenylalanine or tryptophan, likely due to a read error.

A modified ARM-PCR protocol with three rounds of nested PCR amplified TCRbeta. TCRdb re-analysed the multiplex PCR reads in MiXCR, keeping a single row per CDR3 protein. The data hold approximately 90,000 distinct CDR3 sequences, with around 65% observed a single time. The template was RNA from unsorted bulk tissue. General observations from the study: Normal lung showed higher cumulative top 100 clone frequency than tumor. Shorter survival was associated with higher TCR diversity in tumors.

Looked up from germline, CDR1 is GTSNPN and CDR2 is SVGIG (reference sequence). The CDR3 length is 17 residues. The V end was cut by 4 bases, the J end by 1 base, with 20 bases between. The receptor was derived from a man aged 65 to 79 with non-small cell lung cancer. This chain uses TRBV30 with TRBJ1-3; D remains unclear. The sequenced material came from lung tumor tissue. The CDR3 sequence: CAWKKIKTLSSGNTIYL. CDR3 bases: TGTGCCTGGAAAAAGATCAAGACCTTAAGTTCTGGAAACACCATATATCTT.